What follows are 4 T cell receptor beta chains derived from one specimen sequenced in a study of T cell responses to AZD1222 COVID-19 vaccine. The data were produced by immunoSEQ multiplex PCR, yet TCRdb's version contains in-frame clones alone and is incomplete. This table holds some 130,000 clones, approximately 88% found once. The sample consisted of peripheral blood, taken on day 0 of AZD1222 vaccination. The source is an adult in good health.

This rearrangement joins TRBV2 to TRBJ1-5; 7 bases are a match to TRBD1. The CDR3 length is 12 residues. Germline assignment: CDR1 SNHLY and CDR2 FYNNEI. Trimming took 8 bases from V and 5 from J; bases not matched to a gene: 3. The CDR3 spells CASEGQYQPQHF. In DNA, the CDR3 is TGTGCCAGCGAGGGACAGTATCAGCCCCAGCATTTT.

The CDR3 DNA reads as TGTGCCAGCGGAGTGGGTTCCGCCCGGGGGGCTTTCTTT. It codes for CASGVGSARGAFF. The V call is TRBV5-4, the J call TRBJ1-1, with D perhaps matching TRBD1 (5 bases). This CDR3 contains 13 residues. From germline, CDR1 is SGHNT and CDR2 YYREEE (reference sequence). Trimming shortened V by 7 bases and J by 11 bases, and 21 bases separated the two germline ends.

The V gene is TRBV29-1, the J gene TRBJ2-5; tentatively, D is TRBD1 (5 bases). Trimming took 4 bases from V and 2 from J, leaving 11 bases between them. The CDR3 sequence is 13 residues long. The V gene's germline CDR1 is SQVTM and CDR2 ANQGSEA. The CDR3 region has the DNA TGCAGCGTTGGACAGAGCACACAAGAGACCCAGTACTTC. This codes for CSVGQSTQETQYF.

CDR3 nucleotides: TGTGCCAGCAGTGAACAGGGGTCGTCGGGGGCCAACGTCCTGACTTTC. Its translation: CASSEQGSSGANVLTF. This chain connects TRBV25-1 to TRBJ2-6, with a possible D match to TRBD1 (6 bases). The CDR3 length is 16 residues. With 2 bases removed from V and 4 bases from J, the gap between germline ends came to 12 bases. Germline-derived CDR1 and CDR2 are MGHDK and SYGVNS.